This TCR beta chain was captured by sequencing in a study of cytomegalovirus exposure and HLA in healthy donors. V shed 4 bases and J shed 5 bases, with 20 bases lying between them. In germline, CDR1 is MNHEY, CDR2 SMNVEV (reference sequence). The CDR3 sequence is 16 residues long. The method was immunoSEQ multiplex PCR; TCRdb's version includes in-frame clones alone and lacks a portion of them. The repertoire holds 68,000 or so clones, about nine tenths seen once, with about 3% in the top ten. Source material: PBMCs. The chain combines TRBV27 with TRBJ2-5; D call uncertain. The sequence derives from a man aged 18 to 35 in good health and CMV-seronegative. CDR3 loop: CASSSNQWSGGETQYF. The CDR3 DNA reads TGTGCCAGCAGTTCAAACCAATGGTCGGGTGGGGAGACCCAGTACTTC.